A single sample is the source of the 31 T cell receptor beta chains below, sequenced in a study of T cells after yellow fever vaccination. TCRdb independently ran MiXCR on the 5' RACE reads; one entry per CDR3 protein. This table holds fewer than 400,000 distinct CDR3 sequences, around 6.4% found once. The specimen was PBMCs, collected 5 days after the yellow fever booster vaccination. These receptors were taken from a man aged 30 to 45 who received the YFV17D yellow fever vaccine.

This clonotype was detected a few times. This chain links TRBV19 with TRBJ1-1, with TRBD1 as a possible D gene (6 bases). Trimming pared 7 bases from V and 5 bases from J, leaving 14 bases between. Germline lookup yields CDR1 LNHDA and CDR2 SQIVND (reference sequence). The CDR3 is made up of 13 amino acids. Written as DNA, the CDR3 is TGTGCCAGTACTGTCAGGGGTTTGACTGAAGCTTTCTTT. It translates to CASTVRGLTEAFF.

The sample holds one count of this clonotype. The chain links TRBV7-8 to TRBJ2-1, with 7 bases that match TRBD2. Germline CDR1 is SGHVS and CDR2 is FQNEAQ. V lost 3 bases and J lost 4; bases outside the gene matches: 12. The CDR3 length is 17 residues. The DNA for the CDR3 is TGTGCCAGCAGCTTCCACCCCAGCGGGACGGAGTACAATGAGCAGTTCTTC. It translates to CASSFHPSGTEYNEQFF.

The rearrangement joins TRBV7-8 to TRBJ2-7; D unresolved. Germline CDR1 reads SGHVS; CDR2 reads FQNEAQ. The CDR3 spans 14 residues. Trimming took 4 bases from V and 3 from J, leaving 13 bases between them. CDR3 bases: TGTGCCAGCAGCTCCCCCCAGAACGTCTACGAGCAGTACTTC. Encoded protein: CASSSPQNVYEQYF. Using reference TRBV7-8 and TRBJ2-7 for the parts outside the CDR3, the full variable domain is GAGVSQSPRYKVAKRGQDVALRCDPISGHVSLFWYQQALGQGPEFLTYFQNEAQLDKSGLPSDRFFAERPEGSVSTLKIQRTQQEDSAVYLCASSSPQNVYEQYFGPGTRLTVT.

A few counts support this clonotype. V usage is TRBV5-1 and J usage is TRBJ1-2; the D gene is possibly TRBD1 (6 bases). CDR1 and CDR2 from the germline V gene are SGHRS and YFSETQ. The CDR3 is 14 residues long. The ends were cut back, 3 bases at V and 6 bases at J, with 15 bases in the middle. This CDR3 is CASSWGQLVDGYTF. As DNA, the CDR3 is TGCGCCAGCAGCTGGGGACAATTAGTCGATGGCTACACCTTC.

As to this clonotype: A junction end diverges from the germline sequence, so it may reflect a read error. J is TRBJ1-4 and V is TRBV11-2; D is unresolved. Germline V gene lookup returns CDR1 SGHAT and CDR2 FQNNGV. The CDR3 extends over 13 amino acids. The CDR3 protein is CASKGQKNEKPFF. The CDR3 DNA follows: TGTGCCAGCAAAGGGCAGAAAAATGAAAAACCGTTTTTT.

This chain links TRBV20-1 with TRBJ2-7, with D perhaps TRBD2 (6 bases). V was shortened by 5 bases and J by 3 bases, with 17 bases between the two germline ends. There are 14 residues in the CDR3. CDR1 DFQATT and CDR2 SNEGSKA come from the germline V gene (reference sequence). The CDR3 sequence: CSAGASGRGYEQYF. The CDR3 region has the DNA TGCAGTGCTGGCGCAAGCGGGCGGGGCTACGAGCAGTACTTC.

The chain has TRBV20-1 and TRBJ2-7, with 10 bases identical to TRBD2. Germline CDR1 DFQATT, CDR2 SNEGSKA (reference sequence). This CDR3 has 16 amino acids. V shed 3 bases and J 4 bases; nucleotides not matched to a gene: 12. CDR3 bases: TGCAGTGCTAGTCTCCAGCCTAGCGGGAGACCTTACGAGCAGTACTTC. Its translation: CSASLQPSGRPYEQYF.

The chain carries TRBV6-1 and TRBJ2-3, with TRBD2 matching over 13 bases. The germline V gene has CDR1 MNHNS and CDR2 SASEGT. The J segment lost 3 bases and the V segment lost 6 bases, leaving 9 bases of the junction unmatched. The CDR3 is 17 amino acids. The CDR3 DNA is TGTGCCAGCAGCGGACTAGCGGGAGCCTCCCCTACAGATACGCAGTATTTT. Translation: CASSGLAGASPTDTQYF.

The table lists this clonotype with many counts. This chain uses TRBV7-3 with TRBJ2-5; no firm D call. The CDR3 spans 15 residues. Trimming stripped 2 bases from V and 2 bases from J, with 12 bases between. Germline V gene sequence: CDR1 SGHTA, CDR2 FQGTGA. DNA of the CDR3: TGTGCCAGCAGCTTAGGATCTCTCGATCAAGAGACCCAGTACTTC. Its protein is CASSLGSLDQETQYF.

This clonotype has only a few counts. The J gene is TRBJ2-7, the V gene TRBV20-1; D could derive from TRBD1 or TRBD2 (5 bases each). The V end was cut by 4 bases, the J end by 5 bases, with 15 bases between. This CDR3 region has 13 residues. The germline V gene has CDR1 DFQATT and CDR2 SNEGSKA (reference sequence). The CDR3 sequence: CSATEGQPDEQYF. CDR3 nucleotides: TGCAGTGCTACCGAGGGGCAACCCGACGAGCAGTACTTC.

The rearrangement joins TRBV7-2 to TRBJ2-6; no firm D call. The CDR3 sequence is 17 residues long. V lost 5 bases and J lost 3, with 17 bases in between. The germline V gene encodes CDR1 SGHTA and CDR2 FQGNSA. The CDR3 sequence is CASSPALRVDGANVLTF. The CDR3 DNA reads as TGTGCCAGCAGCCCTGCCCTTAGGGTGGATGGGGCCAACGTCCTGACTTTC.

This chain joins TRBV4-2 and TRBJ2-7, with 10 bases that match TRBD1. CDR3 length: 15 residues. Germline V gene sequence: CDR1 LGHNA, CDR2 YNFKEQ. The J segment lost 6 bases and the V segment lost 3 bases, leaving 8 bases of the junction unmatched. CDR3 nucleotide sequence: TGTGCCAGCAGCCAGTCCGACAGGGGGCTAGTCGAGCAGTACTTC. Translation gives CASSQSDRGLVEQYF.

This clonotype was observed a few times. The chain links TRBV9 to TRBJ2-5; D may be TRBD2 (6 bases). Germline V CDR1 and CDR2: SGDLS, YYNGEE. V shed 0 bases and J shed 4 bases, with 13 bases lying between them. The CDR3 runs to 15 residues. The CDR3, as DNA: TGTGCCAGCAGCGTAGAGGCGGGGACCAGAGAGACCCAGTACTTC. It is translated as CASSVEAGTRETQYF.

This clonotype turned up a few times. DNA for the CDR3: TGCAGTGCTAGAGCTTGGACTAGCGGAATAGCCAAAAACATTCAGTACTTC. It specifies CSARAWTSGIAKNIQYF. The rearrangement uses TRBV20-1 and TRBJ2-4; 10 positions match TRBD2. The CDR3 runs to 17 residues. Germline V gene lookup returns CDR1 DFQATT and CDR2 SNEGSKA (reference sequence). Trimming at V came to 1 base and at J to 0 bases, leaving 6 bases not matched to a gene.

The chain is built from TRBV28 and TRBJ2-3; possible D gene TRBD2, 6 bases. Trimming took 3 bases from V and 3 from J, leaving 13 bases between them. The germline V gene has CDR1 MDHEN and CDR2 SYDVKM. The CDR3 length is 15 residues. In DNA form, the CDR3 reads TGTGCCAGCAGTTTGCACGGGGGAGTGACAGATACGCAGTATTTT. Translated, it gives CASSLHGGVTDTQYF.

This clonotype was seen only a few times. This rearrangement joins TRBV4-3 to TRBJ2-1; D remains unclear. The CDR3 runs to 15 residues. Germline CDR1 reads LGHNA; CDR2 reads YSLEER. V gave up 0 bases and J gave up 7 bases, with 13 bases separating them. The CDR3 loop is CASSQDGRVLNEQFF. The CDR3 DNA follows: TGCGCCAGCAGCCAAGATGGGCGAGTTCTAAATGAGCAGTTCTTC.

This clonotype was recorded many times. The rearrangement joins TRBV10-1 to TRBJ2-7, with unresolved D. The ends were cut back, 10 bases at V and 4 bases at J, with 8 bases in the middle. This CDR3 has 10 residues. Per germline, CDR1 WNHNN and CDR2 SYGVQD (reference sequence). CDR3 loop: CANVLYEQYF. The CDR3 DNA reads TGCGCCAACGTCCTTTACGAGCAGTACTTC.

J is TRBJ1-2 and V is TRBV28; D unresolved. Germline loops: CDR1 MDHEN, CDR2 SYDVKM. The V and J ends lost 9 bases and 4 bases respectively, with 15 bases between them. This CDR3 has 13 residues. For the CDR3, the DNA is TGTGCCAGTACAGTCAGTAAGATCTATGGCTACACCTTC. Residues: CASTVSKIYGYTF.

This clonotype occurred many times. The chain recombines TRBV5-6 with TRBJ2-5, with a tentative D call TRBD2 (5 bases). CDR1 is SGHDT, CDR2 YYEEEE, per germline. The CDR3 totals 15 residues. V dropped 4 bases and J dropped 0 bases, with 13 bases sitting between them. This CDR3 is CASSISGLYQETQYF. In DNA form, the CDR3 reads TGTGCCAGCAGCATCTCAGGACTGTACCAAGAGACCCAGTACTTC. The full variable domain, its missing parts supplied by reference TRBV5-6 and TRBJ2-5, is DAGVTQSPTHLIKTRGQQVTLRCSPKSGHDTVSWYQQALGQGPQFIFQYYEEEERQRGNFPDRFSGHQFPNYSSELNVNALLLGDSALYLCASSISGLYQETQYFGPGTRLLVL.

This clonotype was detected many times. V usage is TRBV7-2 and J usage is TRBJ2-7; D gene uncertain. Germline loops: CDR1 SGHTA, CDR2 FQGNSA. The germline V and J ends were trimmed by 4 bases and 0 bases, with 10 bases remaining between them. The CDR3 loop spans 14 amino acids. The CDR3 spells CASSSIPASYEQYF. The CDR3, as DNA: TGTGCCAGCAGCTCAATACCGGCCTCCTACGAGCAGTACTTC.

The chain links TRBV11-2 to TRBJ2-2; D may be TRBD2 (8 bases). From germline, CDR1 is SGHAT and CDR2 FQNNGV. This CDR3 comprises 19 residues. Trimming shortened V by 3 bases and J by 5 bases, and 25 bases separated the two germline ends. The CDR3 here is CASSFVTGQAGVLTGELFF. CDR3 nucleotides: TGTGCCAGCAGCTTCGTGACAGGGCAAGCGGGAGTTTTGACCGGGGAGCTGTTTTTT.

In its sample, this clonotype was seen a few times. The chain recombines TRBV18 with TRBJ2-7; 8 bases fit TRBD1. Per the germline V gene, CDR1 is KGHSH and CDR2 is LQKENI. There are 15 residues in the CDR3. The V and J ends lost 3 bases and 3 bases, in that order; junction bases with no gene match: 7. The CDR3 protein is CASSPLGTGNYEQYF. The DNA for the CDR3 is TGTGCCAGCTCACCCCTGGGGACAGGAAACTACGAGCAGTACTTC.

This clonotype has only a few counts. This chain joins TRBV9 and TRBJ2-7, with 7 bases identical to TRBD2. The CDR3 covers 14 residues. The germline CDR1 and CDR2 sequences are SGDLS and YYNGEE. V shed 4 bases and J 3 bases; nucleotides not matched to a gene: 7. The chain's CDR3 is CASSKSGAYYEQYF. The CDR3 region has the DNA TGTGCCAGCAGCAAAAGCGGGGCTTACTACGAGCAGTACTTC.

The gene calls are TRBV15 and TRBJ2-5, with D uncertain. Germline V gives CDR1 LNHNV, CDR2 YYDKDF (reference sequence). Trimming removed 1 base at V and 0 bases at J, with 9 bases between. The CDR3 has 15 amino acids. CDR3 amino acids: CATSRVGDYQETQYF. In nucleotides, the CDR3 is TGTGCCACCAGCAGAGTGGGCGACTACCAAGAGACCCAGTACTTC.

This clonotype was seen many times. The V and J genes are TRBV11-2 and TRBJ1-5; the match to TRBD1 covers 10 bases. The V gene's germline CDR1 is SGHAT and CDR2 FQNNGV. The CDR3 is made up of 14 amino acids. V dropped 5 bases and J dropped 7; count of bases not matched to a gene: 5. The CDR3 sequence is CASSPDRGSQPQHF. The CDR3 DNA reads as TGTGCCAGCAGCCCGGACAGGGGGTCCCAGCCCCAGCATTTT.

This clonotype has just a few counts. The chain employs TRBV7-2 and TRBJ2-3; D could derive from TRBD1 or TRBD2 (5 bases each). Germline V gene lookup returns CDR1 SGHTA and CDR2 FQGNSA. V was pared by 0 bases and J by 14 bases, with 12 bases between. The CDR3 loop spans 12 amino acids. CDR3 protein: CASSLARDRRYF. Here the CDR3 DNA reads TGTGCCAGCAGCTTAGCAAGGGACCGCCGGTATTTT.

V is TRBV6-5 and J is TRBJ2-1, with D uncertain. Germline V CDR1 and CDR2: MNHEY, SVGAGI. V lost 2 bases to trimming and J lost 4 bases, with 12 bases between them. This CDR3 is built from 15 residues. The CDR3 loop reads CASSYGDLSYNEQFF. Written as DNA, the CDR3 is TGTGCCAGCAGTTACGGGGATCTCTCATACAATGAGCAGTTCTTC.

This clonotype has just a few counts. This chain joins TRBV4-3 and TRBJ2-1, with D maybe TRBD2 (5 bases). This CDR3 has 15 residues. Germline CDR1 reads LGHNA; CDR2 reads YSLEER. Trimming stripped 3 bases from V and 6 bases from J, with 15 bases between. The CDR3 region has the DNA TGCGCCAGCAGCCAGTTACTAGGAAGCGGCAATGAGCAGTTCTTC. This encodes CASSQLLGSGNEQFF.

This clonotype was observed at least ten times. This sequence joins TRBV20-1 and TRBJ2-1, with D hard to call. This CDR3 spans 13 amino acids. Germline CDR1 is DFQATT and CDR2 is SNEGSKA (reference sequence). V lost 4 bases and J 0 bases, leaving 7 bases between the germline ends. CDR3 nucleotides: TGCAGTGCTATAGTAGGCTCCTACAATGAGCAGTTCTTC. Translation gives CSAIVGSYNEQFF.

This chain links TRBV10-3 with TRBJ2-7; TRBD2 aligns across 8 bases. The J segment lost 2 bases and the V segment lost 3 bases, leaving 3 bases of the junction unmatched. CDR3 length: 14 residues. Germline CDR1 and CDR2: ENHRY and SYGVKD. The CDR3 region has the DNA TGTGCCATCAGTGATAGCGGGGCCGCCTACGAGCAGTACTTC. It translates to CAISDSGAAYEQYF.

This clonotype has more than one count but fewer than ten. The chain couples TRBV24-1 to TRBJ2-2; tentatively, D is TRBD1 (8 bases). Germline loops: CDR1 KGHDR, CDR2 SFDVKD. The V end was cut by 3 bases, the J end by 5 bases, with 18 bases between. CDR3 length equals 17 residues. This CDR3 reads CATSDGLVQGGTGELFF. In DNA form, the CDR3 reads TGTGCCACCAGTGATGGATTGGTACAGGGGGGGACCGGGGAGCTGTTTTTT.